The next 15 T cell receptor beta chains were all read from a single sample in a study of T cells in Graves' hyperthyroidism and ophthalmopathy. Authors of the study amplified TCR beta CDR3 regions from RNA transcripts. TCR CDR3 underwent first-round RT-PCR with the HTBI primer set. TCRdb fed the multiplex PCR reads into MiXCR, producing one record per CDR3 protein. The sample consists of some 560,000 distinct CDR3 sequences, approximately 14% of them appearing once. The sequenced material came from blood. The receptors stem from a woman in her 30s with Graves' hyperthyroidism.

V is TRBV27 and J is TRBJ1-1; no definite D call. The germline V gene has CDR1 MNHEY and CDR2 SMNVEV (reference sequence). The V end lost 2 bases, the J end lost 0 bases, and 7 bases lay between the germline ends. CDR3 length equals 14 residues. CDR3 sequence: CASSLARVNTEAFF. CDR3 sequence (DNA): TGTGCCAGCAGTTTAGCCCGGGTGAACACTGAAGCTTTCTTT.

The V gene is TRBV4-1, the J gene TRBJ2-1, with 11 positions matching TRBD2. Germline V gives CDR1 MGHRA, CDR2 YSYEKL. The CDR3 is 16 residues long. V shed 3 bases, J shed 4 bases, and the junction held 5 bases outside the gene matches. The chain's CDR3 is CASSHRTSGLYNEQFF. Written as DNA, the CDR3 is TGCGCCAGCAGCCACAGGACTAGCGGGCTTTACAATGAGCAGTTCTTC.

This clonotype occurred many times. This chain uses TRBV6-2 or TRBV6-3 with TRBJ2-5, with 11 positions matching TRBD2. The germline gives CDR1 MNHEY, CDR2 SVGEGT. The CDR3 is 14 residues long. J was trimmed by 6 bases and V by 8 bases; bases with no gene match: 8. CDR3 nucleotide sequence: TGTGCCAGCGGTGCCTCTAGCGGGAGGAAGACCCAGTACTTC. Translated, it gives CASGASSGRKTQYF.

This CDR3 reads CASREQGAAQPQHF. In DNA form, the CDR3 reads TGTGCCAGCCGGGAACAGGGGGCGGCTCAGCCCCAGCATTTT. The chain couples TRBV27 to TRBJ1-5; TRBD1 aligns across 9 bases. The CDR3 loop spans 14 amino acids. Germline V lookup: CDR1 MNHEY, CDR2 SMNVEV (reference sequence). Trimming cost V 8 bases and J 6 bases; bases outside gene matches: 8.

This rearrangement joins TRBV7-2 to TRBJ2-1; D unclear. Germline values: CDR1 SGHTA, CDR2 FQGNSA. V was cut by 0 bases and J by 8 bases, with 14 bases left in between. CDR3 length: 15 residues. The CDR3 loop is CASSLASSGFDEQFF. The CDR3 DNA sequence: TGTGCCAGCAGCTTAGCTTCTTCCGGTTTCGATGAGCAGTTCTTC.

The table lists this clonotype with a few counts. The V and J genes are TRBV19 and TRBJ2-7, with a weak D call TRBD1 (6 bases). This CDR3 region has 14 residues. Trimming took 6 bases from V and 2 from J, leaving 14 bases between them. In germline, CDR1 is LNHDA, CDR2 SQIVND (reference sequence). As DNA, the CDR3 is TGTGCCAGTAGGACATCAGGGGAAACCTACGAGCAGTACTTC. It translates to CASRTSGETYEQYF.

This clonotype was detected a few times. The rearrangement links TRBV9 to TRBJ1-1; D remains unclear. The CDR3 runs to 17 residues. Trimming left V 0 bases short and J 0 bases short, with 15 bases between. Germline CDR1 reads SGDLS; CDR2 reads YYNGEE. The CDR3 spells CASSVGGTPLLNTEAFF. CDR3 DNA: TGTGCCAGCAGCGTAGGGGGAACCCCCCTCCTGAACACTGAAGCTTTCTTT.

This rearrangement joins TRBV4-1 to TRBJ1-1; D not certain. V was shortened by 2 bases and J by 1 base, with 11 bases between the two germline ends. CDR1 and CDR2 (germline): MGHRA, YSYEKL. The CDR3 has 15 amino acids. This CDR3 reads CASSQLIHSNTEAFF. CDR3 nucleotides: TGCGCCAGCAGCCAACTCATTCACTCGAACACTGAAGCTTTCTTT.

This clonotype was counted between two and nine times. At one end the junction does not follow the germline gene, possibly because of a read error. The chain recombines TRBV6-2 or TRBV6-3 with TRBJ2-3; tentatively, D is TRBD1 (5 bases). Germline loops: CDR1 MNHEY, CDR2 SVGEGT. The CDR3 is 14 residues long. CDR3 loop: CASSNSRGADTQYF. The CDR3 DNA reads TGTGCCAGCAGTAACTCAAGGGGTGCCGACACGCAGTATTTT.

CDR3 sequence: CASSLVDRPTYGYTF. The CDR3 region has the DNA TGTGCCAGCAGCTTAGTGGACAGGCCTACCTATGGCTACACCTTC. The V and J genes are TRBV7-9 and TRBJ1-2; 7 bases fit TRBD1. V trimming: 1 base; J trimming: 4 bases; junction bases outside the gene matches: 6. CDR1 is SEHNR, CDR2 FQNEAQ, per germline (reference sequence). CDR3 length equals 15 residues.

V and J are TRBV7-2 and TRBJ1-1; 7 bases align to TRBD1. V lost 1 base and J lost 5; bases outside the gene matches: 4. The CDR3 extends over 14 amino acids. The germline CDR1 and CDR2 sequences are SGHTA and FQGNSA. DNA of the CDR3: TGTGCCAGCAGCTTAGGGGGACAGCCGACTGAAGCTTTCTTT. Amino acid sequence: CASSLGGQPTEAFF.

This clonotype came up many times. V is TRBV27 and J is TRBJ1-1; D is perhaps TRBD1 (5 bases). Per the germline V gene, CDR1 is MNHEY and CDR2 is SMNVEV (reference sequence). The CDR3 spans 15 residues. Trimming left V 5 bases short and J 3 bases short, with 16 bases between. The CDR3 DNA reads TGTGCCAGCAGTCCCTATGGAGTGACAGACACTGAAGCTTTCTTT. Its protein is CASSPYGVTDTEAFF.

The V gene is TRBV9, the J gene TRBJ2-3; 12 positions match TRBD2. The CDR3 extends over 14 amino acids. From germline, CDR1 is SGDLS and CDR2 YYNGEE. V shed 7 bases, J shed 6 bases, and the junction held 6 bases outside the gene matches. CDR3 in DNA: TGTGCCAGCGGGGAGACTAGCGGGAGTGATACGCAGTATTTT. This sequence encodes CASGETSGSDTQYF.

This clonotype was seen a handful of times. The chain is built from TRBV5-4 and TRBJ2-7; D is unresolved. There are 12 residues in the CDR3. V gave up 7 bases and J gave up 5 bases, with 13 bases separating them. Per the germline V gene, CDR1 is SGHNT and CDR2 is YYREEE (reference sequence). The CDR3 DNA reads as TGTGCCAGCGGATTCGAAGTAAACGAGCAGTACTTC. Protein product: CASGFEVNEQYF.

The CDR3 region has the DNA TGTGCCAGCAGCCAAAATCTCCCCGGGGAGCTGTTTTTT. Protein sequence: CASSQNLPGELFF. The J gene is TRBJ2-2, the V gene TRBV4-2; D uncertain. Trimming removed 2 bases at V and 6 bases at J, with 7 bases between. The CDR3 length is 13 residues. Germline CDR1 is LGHNA and CDR2 is YNFKEQ.